These T cell receptor beta chains were read from a single sample in a study of identical twins. Using its own MiXCR run on the 5' RACE reads, TCRdb lists one record per CDR3 protein. The sample consists of some 1,700,000 distinct CDR3 sequences, about 32% of them appearing once. The specimen sequenced was cord blood. These receptors all come from a newborn girl in good health. CDR3s include the opening cysteine and the closing phenylalanine or tryptophan. Fields, in order: clone size, J gene, CDR3 length, V gene, D gene, CDR3 protein, CDR3 DNA. The D gene is left open where the match is weak. Rows may omit the clone size; those that give it use once, few, many or a size class.

size: few; J: TRBJ2-3; length: 15; V: TRBV13; D: .; CDR3: CASSLGAYFTDTQYF; DNA: TGTGCCAGCAGCTTAGGCGCCTATTTCACAGATACGCAGTATTTT
size: .; J: TRBJ2-7; length: 15; V: TRBV29-1; D: TRBD2; CDR3: CSDILAGGSYNEQYF; DNA: TGCAGCGATATACTAGCGGGGGGGTCCTACAATGAGCAGTACTTC
size: few; J: TRBJ1-2; length: 18; V: TRBV7-2; D: TRBD1; CDR3: CASSLVAGTGARHYGYTF; DNA: TGTGCCAGCAGCTTAGTCGCCGGGACAGGGGCCCGTCACTATGGCTACACCTTC
size: .; J: TRBJ1-2; length: 18; V: TRBV3-1; D: TRBD1; CDR3: CASSPSLPGTGDPYGYTF; DNA: TGTGCCAGCAGCCCTTCTTTACCGGGGACAGGGGATCCTTATGGCTACACCTTC
size: .; J: TRBJ1-1; length: 11; V: TRBV20-1; D: .; CDR3: CSAKKNTEAFF; DNA: TGCAGTGCTAAAAAAAACACTGAAGCTTTCTTT
size: .; J: TRBJ1-6; length: 17; V: TRBV6-1; D: TRBD1; CDR3: CASTPWTGASYNSPLHF; DNA: TGTGCCAGCACTCCGTGGACAGGTGCATCCTATAATTCACCCCTCCACTTT
size: .; J: TRBJ2-1; length: 14; V: TRBV5-1; D: TRBD2; CDR3: CASSLEREGDEQFF; DNA: TGCGCCAGCAGCTTAGAGCGGGAGGGCGATGAGCAGTTCTTC
size: .; J: TRBJ2-5; length: 15; V: TRBV3-1; D: TRBD2; CDR3: CASSSPGLAQETQYF; DNA: TGTGCCAGCAGCTCGCCGGGACTAGCGCAAGAGACCCAGTACTTC
size: .; J: TRBJ1-4; length: 16; V: TRBV3-1; D: .; CDR3: CASSLIMGATNEKLFF; DNA: TGTGCCAGCAGCCTTATAATGGGGGCAACTAATGAAAAACTGTTTTTT
size: .; J: TRBJ1-2; length: 16; V: TRBV5-1; D: .; CDR3: CASSLDFKTGYYGYTF; DNA: TGCGCCAGCAGCTTGGATTTTAAGACCGGGTACTATGGCTACACCTTC
size: many; J: TRBJ2-1; length: 12; V: TRBV3-1; D: TRBD2; CDR3: CASSQTSYEQFF; DNA: TGTGCCAGCAGCCAGACTAGCTATGAGCAGTTCTTC
size: .; J: TRBJ2-7; length: 14; V: TRBV5-5; D: .; CDR3: CASRTWTDSYEQYF; DNA: TGTGCCAGCAGGACCTGGACAGATTCCTACGAGCAGTACTTC
size: many; J: TRBJ2-1; length: 15; V: TRBV7-2; D: TRBD2; CDR3: CASSLVGRAYNEQFF; DNA: TGTGCCAGCAGCTTAGTCGGGAGGGCCTACAATGAGCAGTTCTTC
size: .; J: TRBJ2-7; length: 16; V: TRBV7-2; D: .; CDR3: CASSLGRALFTYEQYF; DNA: TGTGCCAGCAGCTTAGGTCGGGCTCTCTTCACCTACGAGCAGTACTTC
size: .; J: TRBJ1-1; length: 15; V: TRBV5-1; D: .; CDR3: CASSPRGGGNTEAFF; DNA: TGCGCCAGCAGTCCCCGAGGAGGGGGGAACACTGAAGCTTTCTTT
size: few; J: TRBJ2-7; length: 15; V: TRBV28; D: TRBD1; CDR3: CASSFGGTGGYEQYF; DNA: TGTGCCAGCAGTTTCGGCGGGACAGGGGGCTACGAGCAGTACTTC
size: .; J: TRBJ1-2; length: 13; V: TRBV7-2; D: .; CDR3: CASRRQTNYGYTF; DNA: TGTGCCAGCAGGCGACAGACTAACTATGGCTACACCTTC
size: few; J: TRBJ1-6; length: 12; V: TRBV3-1; D: .; CDR3: CASRTNGLPLHF; DNA: TGTGCCAGCCGCACTAATGGGCTACCCCTCCACTTT
size: .; J: TRBJ1-1; length: 16; V: TRBV25-1; D: TRBD1; CDR3: CASSEPSGRGDTEAFF; DNA: TGTGCCAGCAGTGAACCCTCCGGCAGGGGGGACACTGAAGCTTTCTTT
size: .; J: TRBJ2-5; length: 14; V: TRBV20-1; D: .; CDR3: CSARLGGPKETQYF; DNA: TGCAGTGCTAGGCTGGGCGGTCCCAAAGAGACCCAGTACTTC
size: once; J: TRBJ2-5; length: 13; V: TRBV20-1; D: .; CDR3: CSGIRPGQETQYF; DNA: TGCAGTGGTATACGGCCAGGGCAGGAGACCCAGTACTTC
size: .; J: TRBJ2-7; length: 15; V: TRBV27; D: TRBD1; CDR3: CASSLLGTGGNEQYF; DNA: TGTGCCAGCAGTTTGTTGGGGACAGGGGGCAATGAGCAGTACTTC
size: .; J: TRBJ2-7; length: 15; V: TRBV11-2; D: .; CDR3: CASSFGWSLTYEQYF; DNA: TGTGCCAGCAGCTTTGGGTGGAGCTTGACCTACGAGCAGTACTTC
size: few; J: TRBJ2-1; length: 18; V: TRBV4-2; D: TRBD2; CDR3: CASSQDEWERESYNEQFF; DNA: TGTGCCAGCAGCCAAGATGAATGGGAGCGGGAGAGTTACAATGAGCAGTTCTTC
size: .; J: TRBJ1-2; length: 16; V: TRBV5-1; D: TRBD1; CDR3: CASSLAGTGGGYGYTF; DNA: TGCGCCAGCAGCTTGGCCGGTACAGGGGGAGGATATGGCTACACCTTC
size: few; J: TRBJ1-5; length: 17; V: TRBV28; D: .; CDR3: CVSSLPGTALSNQPQHF; DNA: TGTGTCAGCAGTTTACCCGGGACGGCCCTTAGCAATCAGCCCCAGCATTTT
size: few; J: TRBJ2-1; length: 15; V: TRBV15; D: TRBD2; CDR3: CATSNWASGHNEQFF; DNA: TGTGCCACCAGCAACTGGGCTAGCGGGCACAATGAGCAGTTCTTC
size: few; J: TRBJ1-1; length: 16; V: TRBV6-1; D: TRBD1; CDR3: CASSELRRTGHTEAFF; DNA: TGTGCCAGCAGTGAATTGCGCCGGACAGGACACACTGAAGCTTTCTTT
size: few; J: TRBJ1-2; length: 15; V: TRBV3-1; D: .; CDR3: CASSPWTEIGTGYTF; DNA: TGTGCCAGCAGCCCTTGGACAGAAATCGGAACTGGCTACACCTTC
size: few; J: TRBJ1-5; length: 14; V: TRBV7-2; D: .; CDR3: CASSLVSGGQPQHF; DNA: TGTGCCAGCAGCTTAGTATCGGGAGGCCAGCCCCAGCATTTT
size: once; J: TRBJ1-2; length: 16; V: TRBV10-3; D: TRBD1; CDR3: CAISPEIGQGAGGYTF; DNA: TGTGCCATCAGTCCTGAAATCGGACAGGGGGCGGGTGGCTACACCTTC
size: .; J: TRBJ2-4; length: 14; V: TRBV9; D: .; CDR3: CASSVGGVKNIQYF; DNA: TGTGCCAGCAGCGTAGGTGGGGTCAAAAACATTCAGTACTTC